The clone carrying this TCR beta chain was detected a few times. Its antigen is still unknown. The TCR beta profiling, which covered VDJ combination and CDR3 sequence, was carried out using genomic DNA as the template. Each CDR3 protein gets one entry after TCRdb re-called the reads with MiXCR. Of around 68,000 distinct CDR3 sequences listed, roughly 50% are singletons. V was pared by 6 bases and J by 0 bases, with 3 bases of the junction left unmatched. CDR3 length equals 14 residues. Germline V gene lookup returns CDR1 DFQATT and CDR2 SNEGSKA (reference sequence). This sample is part of a study of CD8+CD57+ T cells in acquired aplastic anemia. Study-level results: CD8+ Simpson's diversity did not differ significantly between patients and controls. Common to patients and controls were twenty-nine CD8+ CDR3 sequences.

Source material: sorted CD4+, CD8+, or CD8+CD57+ T cells (not recorded which) from PBMCs. The J gene is TRBJ2-7, the V gene TRBV20-1, with 12 bases aligning to TRBD2. The receptor's source is a human donor in good health, serving as a control. The CDR3 DNA follows: TGCAGTGCAAAACTAGCGGGGGGCTCCTACGAGCAGTACTTC. Translated: CSAKLAGGSYEQYF.